Described below is a single T cell receptor beta chain sequence and its context. As yet, its antigen is unknown. V lost 0 bases and J lost 5, with 15 bases in between. This CDR3 comprises 15 residues. The germline V gene has CDR1 SGHDT and CDR2 YYEEEE. Sequenced by immunoSEQ multiplex PCR; TCRdb stores in-frame clones only, minus some. The sample has 5,500 to 8,000 clones, roughly 74% seen once. These data are taken from a study of neoadjuvant anti-PD-1 for oral cavity cancer. Study observations and caveats: With three patients per group, TCR findings need larger cohorts.

The TCR was taken from a person aged 35-79 years with oral cavity squamous cell carcinoma. The chain joins TRBV5-6 to TRBJ2-7; the D is unclear. Sample: PBMCs, taken before nivolumab (anti-PD-1) treatment. The CDR3, as DNA: TGTGCCAGCAGCTTGGACTGGGGATACTCTGACGAGCAGTACTTC. The encoded protein is CASSLDWGYSDEQYF.